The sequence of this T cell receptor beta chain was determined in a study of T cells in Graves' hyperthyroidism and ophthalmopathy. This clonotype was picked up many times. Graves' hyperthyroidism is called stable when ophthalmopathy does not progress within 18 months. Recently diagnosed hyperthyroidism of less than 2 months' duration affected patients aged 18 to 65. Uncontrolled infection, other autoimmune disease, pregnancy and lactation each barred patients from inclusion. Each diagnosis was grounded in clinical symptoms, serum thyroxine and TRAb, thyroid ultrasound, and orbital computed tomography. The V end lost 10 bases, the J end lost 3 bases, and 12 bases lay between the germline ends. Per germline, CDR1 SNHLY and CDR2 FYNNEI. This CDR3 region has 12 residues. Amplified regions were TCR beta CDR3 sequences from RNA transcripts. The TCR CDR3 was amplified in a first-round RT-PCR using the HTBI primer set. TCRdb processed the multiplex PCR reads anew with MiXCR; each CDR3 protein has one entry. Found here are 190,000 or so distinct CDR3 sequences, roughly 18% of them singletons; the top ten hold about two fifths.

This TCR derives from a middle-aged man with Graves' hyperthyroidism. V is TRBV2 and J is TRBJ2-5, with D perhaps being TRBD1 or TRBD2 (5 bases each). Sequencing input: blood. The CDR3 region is CAIGVGEETQYF. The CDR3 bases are TGTGCCATCGGGGTGGGGGAAGAGACCCAGTACTTC.